The rows below give T cell receptor beta chains drawn from one sample of a study of blood T cell repertoires in COVID-19. This table comes from immunoSEQ multiplex PCR, and its TCRdb copy is limited to in-frame clones, with some not included. The sample records roughly 190,000 clones, around 83% being singletons. Input material: peripheral blood. The origin of the receptors is a woman in her forties with acute or convalescent COVID-19. Each CDR3 is given with its conserved first and last residue. The D gene is left open where the match is weak. Clone size is shown for a subset of rows, as once, few, many or a class of expanded clone.

CASSLFLAGTDTQYF | TGTGCCAGCAGTTTATTTTTAGCGGGAACAGATACGCAGTATTTT | few | TRBD2 | TRBJ2-3 | TRBV27
CATVDRTTGNTIYF | TGTGCCACCGTCGACAGGACCACTGGAAACACCATATATTTT | once | NA | TRBJ1-3 | TRBV28
CAAAREYQETQYF | TGTGCCGCAGCGCGGGAGTACCAAGAGACCCAGTACTTC | NA | TRBD2 | TRBJ2-5 | TRBV15
CASSDSGTGNSPLHF | TGTGCCAGCAGTGACTCGGGGACAGGGAATTCACCCCTCCACTTT | NA | TRBD1 | TRBJ1-6 | TRBV6-4
CASSLTGVTYEQYF | TGTGCCAGCAGCTTGACAGGGGTAACGTACGAGCAGTACTTC | many | TRBD1 | TRBJ2-7 | TRBV7-9
CASSSPLDQETQYF | TGTGCCAGCAGCTCCCCCCTCGACCAAGAGACCCAGTACTTC | few | NA | TRBJ2-5 | TRBV7-9
CASSPLAGGSYNEQFF | TGTGCCAGCAGCCCCTTAGCGGGTGGCTCCTACAATGAGCAGTTCTTC | NA | TRBD2 | TRBJ2-1 | TRBV5-6
CAISPPPGQGSHEQFF | TGTGCCATCAGTCCACCCCCGGGACAGGGGTCTCATGAGCAGTTCTTC | NA | TRBD1 | TRBJ2-1 | TRBV10-3
CASILETGGYEQYF | TGTGCCAGCATCCTCGAGACAGGGGGCTACGAGCAGTACTTC | medium-sized | TRBD1 | TRBJ2-7 | TRBV6-5
CASGQINTGELFF | TGTGCCAGCGGACAGATCAACACCGGGGAGCTGTTTTTT | NA | NA | TRBJ2-2 | TRBV19
CASTALSGYGYTF | TGTGCCAGCACCGCACTCTCCGGGTATGGCTACACCTTC | NA | NA | TRBJ1-2 | TRBV12-3/TRBV12-4
CASFLGGGRNEKLFF | TGTGCCAGCTTTTTAGGAGGGGGCCGTAATGAAAAACTGTTTTTT | NA | TRBD1 | TRBJ1-4 | TRBV6-5
CAWATGSYGYTF | TGTGCCTGGGCAACAGGGTCCTATGGCTACACCTTC | NA | NA | TRBJ1-2 | TRBV30
CASSLDGPYNEQFF | TGTGCCAGCAGCTTAGATGGCCCCTACAATGAGCAGTTCTTC | NA | NA | TRBJ2-1 | TRBV11-3
CASSPRADTQYF | TGCGCCAGCAGCCCCAGGGCAGATACGCAGTATTTT | few | NA | TRBJ2-3 | TRBV5-1
CASSTTNEQFF | TGTGCCAGCAGTACTACCAATGAGCAGTTCTTC | NA | NA | TRBJ2-1 | TRBV9
CASSDSHFRDRGRDEQFF | TGTGCCAGCAGTGACTCTCACTTCCGGGACAGGGGACGAGATGAGCAGTTCTTC | NA | TRBD1 | TRBJ2-1 | TRBV6-4